This TCR beta chain was sequenced for a study of cytomegalovirus exposure and HLA in healthy donors (dated 2017 in TCRdb). With regard to the full study: In an earlier analysis of about 560 of the donors, 250 to 350 Gb of sequence data and 95 million to 130 million unique TCR beta sequences from roughly 180 million T cells were reported. An early release covering 500 to 750 HLA-typed donors comprised about 320 gigabases of sequencing data and tens of millions of unique TCR sequences. The genetic ancestry cluster associated with self-reported Caucasian donors included around 76% of the approximately 400 genotyped donors. The study aimed to test whether cataloging public T cell receptors could reveal signatures of past pathogen exposure. The study profiled the T cell repertoires of 500 to 800 subjects by immunosequencing and related them to cytomegalovirus serostatus. Along with the approximately 700-subject first cohort, a separate validation cohort of over 90 different subjects was used. To predict cytomegalovirus infection status, the study brought together high-throughput TCR immunosequencing, statistical association of individual TCRs with disease status, and machine learning. A later analysis re-analyzed previously published TCR beta repertoires from 600 to 850 donors and added high-resolution HLA genotyping to study TCR occurrence patterns. In the later analysis, no new phenotypic data were used to find candidate immune exposures; instead, reliance was placed on TCR beta sequences and their occurrence across donors. An earlier analysis of a few hundred of the donors applied high-throughput TCR beta sequencing to assess whether each TCR beta V gene segment acted as functional or pseudogenic. Donor age, sex, ethnicity and CMV serostatus were compiled alongside the repertoire data. A later genetic analysis took genome-wide SNP genotypes for about 60% of the roughly 670 donors and used that subset as a discovery cohort. Every discovery cohort repertoire had been produced on one sequencing platform. HLA typing included class I and class II loci at four-digit resolution. The number of donors typed differed by locus, with 629-630 for A, B, C, DRB1 and DQB1, over 500 for DQA1, about 610 for DPA1, and 472 for DPB1. Roughly five DR-DQ haplotypes were treated as single units for association and clustering because of strong linkage in the cohort. On average, about 200,000 unique TCR beta nucleotide sequences were sequenced per donor among more than 350 genotyped donors of the cohort, with 15% to 20% of those sequences being non-productive. What the research found in general, with its limitations: Several of the top co-occurrence clusters appeared to be linked to parvovirus B19, influenza, CMV and Epstein-Barr virus, according to a later analysis. In a later analysis, about 16,000 TCR beta sequences were associated with specific HLA alleles at a false discovery rate of 0.05. Strong co-occurrence of HLA alleles, especially DR and DQ, made assigning TCR associations to individual alleles difficult. According to a later genetic analysis, donors in an Asian-associated ancestry cluster had fewer N-insertions in productive TCRs than the approximately 670-donor mean. A later genetic analysis associated a missense DCLRE1C variant with V-gene and J-gene trimming of TCR beta chains, and an independent cohort replicated the association. For the cohort, immune exposure information was limited to CMV serostatus. Most TCR sequences were observed very rarely across donors, whereas some public TCRs were present in many individuals. Most CMV-associated TCR beta chains appeared to be HLA-restricted in a later analysis, and the HLA associations seemed to be driven largely by CMV exposure. Sequencing depth was assumed to be roughly uniform across donors in the presence/absence analyses, though that assumption may not hold. A later analysis found that HLA-associated TCR beta chains were more clonally expanded and had lower generation probabilities than equally common non-associated chains. Because counts were too low, roughly 17 rarely observed V segments, including chromosome 9 orphons, were left out of the earlier analysis of a few hundred of the donors. A further reported finding was that TCR beta sequences accurately predicted the HLA-A and HLA-B alleles for most subjects in the first cohort. The sequencing pipeline was judged likely to have produced a cluster of highly shared sequence variants as a technical artifact. The study listed 150 to 200 TCR beta chains as associated with cytomegalovirus. Correlated functional status among segregating V segments might be attributable to linkage disequilibrium, but an unknown experimental factor could not be ruled out. In an earlier analysis of about 550 of the donors, most TCR beta V segments were observed in productive rearrangements about 90% or about 30% of the time, broadly matching IMGT annotations. HLA typing was unavailable for some donors at each locus, so association tests used only the typed subset. Some IMGT-functional V segments, including TRBV6-2 and TRBV6-3, could not be told apart with the 87-base-pair reads, so those segments were excluded. A few of the identified cytomegalovirus-associated TCR beta chains were confirmed in vitro to be specific for cytomegalovirus antigens. In a later analysis, TCR association rates were found to vary across HLA loci, with the most associated TCRs seen for DRB1 alleles and the fewest for HLA-C alleles. The authors suggested that the approach could potentially be generalized to other disease states and immunological phenotypes. In this cohort, only TCR beta chains were sequenced, and detectable features were limited by the absence of alpha or paired-chain data. Cytomegalovirus status was reported to be diagnosed by the classifier with high specificity and sensitivity in both the original and validation cohorts.

Comments on this clone: The antigen this receptor binds is unknown. The input lacks base qualities; no much larger clone sits a single base away.

The cohort comprised some 730 healthy bone marrow donors. All cohort members were sampled while nominally healthy, although unrecorded immune exposures were likely present. The donor was CMV seronegative and was included in the group of several hundred seronegative cohort members. A peripheral blood sample was collected from each donor, and TCR beta sequencing was performed on peripheral blood mononuclear cells. The Qiagen DNeasy Blood Extraction Kit was used to extract genomic DNA from the blood cell samples. The library was generated by the immunoSEQ multiplex PCR assay. The multiplex PCR relied on a mix of 60 forward primers for TCR Vbeta segments and 13 reverse primers for TCR Jbeta segments. A multiplex PCR assay on genomic DNA amplified the CDR3 region of rearranged TCR beta genes. Amplified TCR beta libraries were sequenced as 87-base-pair reads on the Illumina HiSeq System. From the authors' description of their analysis: Across the 500 to 850 repertoires, a later analysis counted roughly 84 million unique TCR beta chains, approximately 12 million of which were shared by at least two donors. Raw reads were error-corrected and collapsed into unique sequences with a nearest-neighbor algorithm that merged closely related sequences to remove PCR and sequencing errors. CDR3 sequences were aligned to IMGT reference sequences to assign V, D and J gene segments. For a sequence to be retained, a match of at least six nucleotides to both a V gene segment and a J gene segment was required. Rearrangements were classified as productive when the CDR3 lacked stop codons and remained in frame with V and J, and all other rearrangements were classified as non-productive. Following IMGT convention, CDR3 was defined as the stretch from the second conserved V-encoded cysteine up to the conserved J-encoded phenylalanine. The earlier analysis of around 640 of the donors excluded sequences that lacked an unambiguous match to a single V gene segment. In an earlier analysis of roughly 600 of the donors, a V segment was called functional when productive rearrangements were above 56.7%, and segregating when the standard deviation between donors exceeded 5%. A statistical classification framework was developed to diagnose cytomegalovirus status using the catalog of TCR beta chain sequences. In a later analysis, TCR nucleotide sequences were compared against IMGT/GENE-DB human TR gene sequences so that V and J genes could be assigned. A later analysis assigned CDR3 sequences and most-parsimonious VDJ recombination scenarios with the TCRdist pipeline. A later analysis defined each TCR beta chain by its CDR3 amino acid sequence plus V-gene family, and excluded reads lacking a unique V-gene family. To address suspected cross-contamination and a sequencing artifact, a later analysis removed some 620 highly shared, low-generation-probability nucleotide sequences. In a later analysis, a clonal expansion index for each public chain was calculated from normalized within-repertoire ranks of inferred template counts. Generation probabilities in a later analysis came from a VDJ recombination model fitted to out-of-frame rearrangements, and those results were checked against IGoR. In a later analysis, TCR-TCR, TCR-HLA and TCR-CMV co-occurrence was scored with hypergeometric tests, and a repertoire-size bias correction was applied to TCR pairs. To estimate false discovery rates, a later analysis permuted the HLA or CMV assignments 20 times. A later analysis grouped co-occurring TCRs with DBSCAN, adding TCRdist sequence similarity when clustering within HLA-allele-positive subsets. Repertoires with fewer than 30,000 or more than 120,000 public chains, plus five repertoires with anomalous nucleotide sharing, were excluded from co-occurrence clustering. What TCRdb holds here is the immuneACCESS table cut down to in-frame rearrangements. Part of the clones is not present; checked against another copy, under half of the missing clones reflect an unresolved V gene, and the others are unexplained. V, J and clone size were drawn from that table, and D and trimming were deduced from the DNA. Present in this sample are 210,000 or so clones, approximately 81% of which were seen just once. The ten largest clones represent 0.2% to 0.25% of the sample.

CDR1 and CDR2 are drawn from the germline V gene: SNHLY, FYNNEI. From its cysteine to its phenylalanine, the CDR3 spans 13 amino acids. The retained sequence is limited to the CDR3, 39 bases, with the frame set at the first base. V loses 3 bases of germline sequence and J loses 2 bases, and the interval between the two ends is 4 bases. Material: PBMCs. The chain is made from TRBV2 and TRBJ2-2, with no confidently assigned D gene. The clonotype comes from a girl aged 2 to 9 in good health and CMV-seronegative. The DNA sequence is given as TGTGCCAGCAGTGACTATAACACCGGGGAGCTGTTTTTT. It translates to CASSDYNTGELFF.